These T cell receptor beta chains were read from a single sample in a study of blood T cell repertoires in COVID-19. TCRdb's copy holds only in-frame clones and misses some; the assay was immunoSEQ multiplex PCR. The sample consists of about 260,000 clones, around 90% of them appearing once. The specimen sequenced was PBMCs or T cells enriched from blood (not recorded which). These receptors all stem from a woman between 40 and 50 years old who had been exposed to COVID-19. CDR3s include the opening cysteine and the closing phenylalanine or tryptophan. Fields, in order: J gene, V gene, D gene, clone size, CDR3 protein, CDR3 DNA. The D gene is left open where the match is weak. The size field is filled for only some rows; it gives once, few, many or a size class.

J: TRBJ1-3; V: TRBV18; D: .; size: .; CDR3: CASSPWQGPGNTIYF; DNA: TGTGCCAGCTCACCATGGCAGGGCCCTGGAAACACCATATATTTT
J: TRBJ1-5; V: TRBV7-2; D: .; size: .; CDR3: CASSLVLQGYQPQHF; DNA: TGTGCCAGCAGCTTAGTGCTCCAGGGTTATCAGCCCCAGCATTTT
J: TRBJ1-5; V: TRBV2; D: .; size: .; CDR3: CASSEWQGNQPQHF; DNA: TGTGCCAGCAGTGAATGGCAGGGAAATCAGCCCCAGCATTTT
J: TRBJ2-2; V: TRBV5-1; D: .; size: .; CDR3: CASSLASFGELFF; DNA: TGTGCCAGCAGCTTGGCGTCGTTCGGGGAGCTGTTTTTT
J: TRBJ1-5; V: TRBV2; D: TRBD1; size: .; CDR3: CASRETGNQPQHF; DNA: TGTGCCAGCAGAGAGACAGGGAATCAGCCCCAGCATTTT
J: TRBJ1-6; V: TRBV6-2/TRBV6-3; D: .; size: .; CDR3: CASSYWRGNNSPLHF; DNA: TGTGCCAGCAGTTATTGGAGGGGAAATAATTCACCCCTCCACTTT
J: TRBJ1-5; V: TRBV4-3; D: .; size: .; CDR3: CASSQDAYRASNQPQHF; DNA: TGCGCCAGCAGCCAAGATGCGTACAGGGCAAGCAATCAGCCCCAGCATTTT
J: TRBJ1-5; V: TRBV28; D: TRBD1; size: .; CDR3: CASSDTGVFSNQPQHF; DNA: TGTGCCAGCAGTGATACAGGGGTTTTTAGCAATCAGCCCCAGCATTTT
J: TRBJ2-7; V: TRBV3-1/TRBV3-2; D: .; size: .; CDR3: CASSEGNGRGHRSYEQYF; DNA: TGTGCCAGCAGCGAAGGGAATGGCCGGGGACACCGATCCTACGAGCAGTACTTC
J: TRBJ1-5; V: TRBV7-9; D: .; size: .; CDR3: CASSRTGRQIQPQHF; DNA: TGTGCCAGCAGCCGTACCGGCCGACAGATTCAGCCCCAGCATTTT
J: TRBJ2-3; V: TRBV7-3; D: .; size: .; CDR3: CASSPGLARSSSTDTQYF; DNA: TGTGCCAGCAGCCCGGGGCTAGCGCGATCTTCCAGCACAGATACGCAGTATTTT
J: TRBJ1-3; V: TRBV7-2; D: TRBD1; size: .; CDR3: CASSTGDRDGNTIYF; DNA: TGTGCCAGCAGCACGGGGGACAGGGATGGAAACACCATATATTTT
J: TRBJ1-1; V: TRBV27; D: .; size: .; CDR3: CASSLGGRNTEAFF; DNA: TGTGCCAGCAGTTTAGGAGGCAGGAACACTGAAGCTTTCTTT
J: TRBJ1-1; V: TRBV6-5; D: .; size: once; CDR3: CASMTENTEAFF; DNA: TGTGCCAGTATGACAGAGAACACTGAAGCTTTCTTT
J: TRBJ1-2; V: TRBV21-1; D: .; size: .; CDR3: CASRNGGYGYTF; DNA: TGTGCCAGCAGGAACGGGGGGTATGGCTACACCTTC
J: TRBJ1-2; V: TRBV27; D: TRBD1; size: .; CDR3: CASSTATGGSGYTF; DNA: TGTGCCAGCAGTACCGCTACAGGGGGTAGTGGCTACACCTTC